This is a list of T cell receptor beta chains from one sample in a study of CXCR3-negative and CXCR3-positive naive CD8 T cells. TCRdb reprocessed the 5' RACE reads and stores each CDR3 protein as one record, lacking DNA. The sample has roughly 86,000 distinct CDR3 sequences. The sample consisted of naive CXCR3- CD8+ T cells from blood. The receptors derive from a human donor in good health. Some clones in this sample may be carry-over from other donors' samples. The CDR3 runs from the conserved cysteine through the conserved F or W. The order of the fields is J gene, V gene, CDR3 protein.

TRBJ2-7 TRBV28 CASSSQQGSSYEQYF
TRBJ2-3 TRBV27 CASREGLAVDTQYF
TRBJ2-2 TRBV13 CASSLDGGSITGELFF
TRBJ1-1 TRBV19 CASSMTRAGGTEAFF
TRBJ2-7 TRBV29-1 CSVGTGGDEQYF
TRBJ2-7 TRBV29-1 CSVVTDSAYEQYF
TRBJ2-7 TRBV13 CASSPQGPYEQYF
TRBJ2-7 TRBV29-1 CSVIPRGTETYEQYF
TRBJ2-7 TRBV7-6 CASSSTWGLPDEQYF
TRBJ2-7 TRBV11-2 CASSLSPGQGMYEQYF
TRBJ1-1 TRBV29-1 CSVASGAGEFTEAFF
TRBJ2-7 TRBV28 CASSLIRTYEQYF
TRBJ2-2 TRBV19 CASSTSGRGNTGELFF
TRBJ2-3 TRBV28 CASSLFTSGGGEDTQYF
TRBJ1-3 TRBV6-2/TRBV6-3 CASRTGATGNTIYF
TRBJ2-1 TRBV3-1 CASSTEKAMSYNEQFF
TRBJ2-2 TRBV29-1 CSVLVPTGELFF
TRBJ2-1 TRBV11-2 CASSLNRLGLDSYNEQFF
TRBJ2-3 TRBV6-4 CASSDLAGDETDTQYF
TRBJ2-3 TRBV20-1 CSARDLPTGTGIPDTQYF
TRBJ2-7 TRBV25-1 CASSELGYEQYF
TRBJ2-3 TRBV5-6 CASSLGETDTQYF
TRBJ1-1 TRBV20-1 CSATQGRGRSNTEAFF
TRBJ2-1 TRBV27 CAIQGANEQFF
TRBJ2-3 TRBV13 CASSPETGLYLTDTQYF
TRBJ1-4 TRBV20-1 CSARDLMGNNEKLFF
TRBJ2-3 TRBV2 CALLGSGETTDTQYF
TRBJ2-5 TRBV7-6 CASSPPTSVGETQYF
TRBJ2-2 TRBV5-1 CASSPRNQNTGELFF
TRBJ2-1 TRBV29-1 CSVGRTGGGNEQFF
TRBJ2-1 TRBV28 CASRGDWGSSYNEQFF
TRBJ2-3 TRBV5-6 CASSLFRSLHRGTDTQYF
TRBJ2-1 TRBV7-7 CASSLAPGLASNNEQFF
TRBJ2-3 TRBV7-6 CASRLGLAGGSTDTQYF
TRBJ2-7 TRBV5-1 CASSSGTGHEQYF
TRBJ2-3 TRBV4-2 CASSQRTGEADTQYF
TRBJ2-7 TRBV6-6 CASSYPPGQGAAEQYF
TRBJ2-1 TRBV12-3/TRBV12-4 CASSLSGGTDNEQFF
TRBJ1-4 TRBV20-1 CSARDGAVNEKLFF
TRBJ2-7 TRBV4-1 CAGSPLGANSYEQYF
TRBJ1-1 TRBV29-1 CSVGTGRTEAFF
TRBJ2-7 TRBV7-2 CASSLDFSYEQYF
TRBJ1-2 TRBV2 CASSVWGTANYGYTF
TRBJ2-7 TRBV29-1 CSVEDPEDGRSYEQYF
TRBJ2-7 TRBV29-1 CSVDGGEPYEQYF
TRBJ2-1 TRBV7-9 CASSSTLQGWGQQNNEQFF
TRBJ1-4 TRBV2 CASSETGQGVRQLFF
TRBJ1-5 TRBV10-1 CASRREPEQPQHF
TRBJ2-3 TRBV20-1 CSANQGPNTQYF
TRBJ1-5 TRBV6-5 CASTEGDGQPQHF
TRBJ2-3 TRBV6-2/TRBV6-3 CASSPASSIHGDTQYF
TRBJ2-7 TRBV5-6 CASSFGTESYEQYF
TRBJ2-7 TRBV20-1 CSARWDRGDYEQYF
TRBJ2-3 TRBV2 CASSDPDTPYF
TRBJ2-7 TRBV6-6 CASSYGTGGSGQYF